These T cell receptor beta chains were read from a single sample in a study of human T cells and chemical hapten exposure. TCRdb reprocessed the RACE reads with MiXCR, giving one entry per CDR3 protein. The sample yields roughly 380,000 distinct CDR3 sequences, more than 4.5% seen once. This specimen consisted of whole blood, obtained in connection with sensitization to the hapten diphenylcyclopropenone (DPC). These receptors were obtained from a woman aged 45-65 years with alopecia areata. Some clones in this sample may be carry-over from other donors' samples. CDR3s include the opening cysteine and the closing phenylalanine or tryptophan. The D gene is left open where the match is weak. Not all rows give a size; the values are once, few, many and, for expanded clones, a class.

TRBV7-8	many	TRBJ1-2	.	CASSAYRVANYGYTF	TGTGCCAGCAGCGCTTACAGGGTAGCTAACTATGGCTACACCTTC
TRBV28	many	TRBJ2-1	.	CASTTEWGLKSSYNEQFF	TGTGCCAGCACTACCGAATGGGGCTTGAAGAGCTCCTACAATGAGCAGTTCTTC
TRBV11-2	few	TRBJ2-3	.	CASSLEGLAPDTQYF	TGTGCCAGCAGCTTAGAGGGGCTAGCCCCAGATACGCAGTATTTT
TRBV7-2	.	TRBJ2-3	.	CASSLVTGPDTQYF	TGTGCCAGCAGCTTAGTAACAGGGCCAGATACGCAGTATTTT
TRBV6-2/TRBV6-3	few	TRBJ1-5	TRBD1	CASSYRTGGQPQHF	TGTGCCAGCAGCTACCGGACAGGGGGTCAGCCCCAGCATTTT
TRBV6-5	many	TRBJ2-3	TRBD2	CASRRLAGGHPDTQYF	TGTGCCAGCAGAAGACTAGCGGGAGGGCATCCAGATACGCAGTATTTT
TRBV6-1	few	TRBJ1-1	.	CASNGIQGHTEAFF	TGTGCCAGCAACGGGATCCAGGGACACACTGAAGCTTTCTTT
TRBV20-1	many	TRBJ2-3	.	CSARDPSTDTQYF	TGCAGTGCTAGAGACCCCTCCACAGATACGCAGTATTTT
TRBV10-3	many	TRBJ1-5	.	CAISAEGNQPQHF	TGTGCCATCAGTGCGGAGGGAAATCAGCCCCAGCATTTT
TRBV18	few	TRBJ2-7	TRBD2	CASSPSSGYEQYF	TGTGCCAGCTCACCCTCTAGCGGCTACGAGCAGTACTTC
TRBV24-1	.	TRBJ2-3	.	CATSELASPDTQYF	TGTGCCACCAGTGAACTGGCATCCCCAGATACGCAGTATTTT
TRBV7-9	few	TRBJ2-4	TRBD1	CASSLQQGATKNIQYF	TGTGCCAGCAGCTTACAGCAGGGGGCAACCAAAAACATTCAGTACTTC
TRBV5-4	.	TRBJ1-1	.	CASSSGVDTEAFF	TGTGCCAGCAGCTCAGGGGTTGACACTGAAGCTTTCTTT
TRBV3-1	.	TRBJ1-6	.	CASSYRVYSPLHF	TGTGCCAGCAGTTACAGGGTTTATTCACCCCTCCACTTT
TRBV6-5	many	TRBJ2-3	.	CASRTRETQYF	TGTGCCAGCAGGACAAGGGAAACGCAGTATTTT
TRBV12-3/TRBV12-4	many	TRBJ1-5	.	CASSLGGARQPQHF	TGTGCCAGCAGCTTAGGGGGGGCGCGTCAGCCCCAGCATTTT
TRBV12-3/TRBV12-4	few	TRBJ2-4	TRBD1	CASSWDRARGNIQYF	TGTGCCAGCAGTTGGGACAGGGCGAGGGGGAACATTCAGTACTTC
TRBV27	.	TRBJ2-7	TRBD2	CASRSTSGGLGEQYF	TGTGCCAGCAGGTCGACTAGCGGGGGGCTGGGAGAGCAGTACTTC
TRBV27	few	TRBJ1-6	TRBD1	CASSLQGRGSPLHF	TGTGCCAGCAGCCTACAGGGGCGGGGTTCACCCCTCCACTTT
TRBV20-1	.	TRBJ2-3	TRBD2	CSARVGGSPPSTDTQYF	TGCAGTGCTAGAGTTGGCGGGAGCCCGCCTAGCACAGATACGCAGTATTTT
TRBV7-8	many	TRBJ2-3	.	CASSPRRFGTDTQYF	TGTGCCAGCAGTCCTCGTCGTTTCGGGACAGATACGCAGTATTTT
TRBV5-1	few	TRBJ1-2	.	CASSLSWGPNYGYTF	TGCGCCAGCAGCTTGTCCTGGGGCCCTAACTATGGCTACACCTTC
TRBV6-5	few	TRBJ2-7	.	CASSYDGALSYEQYF	TGTGCCAGCAGTTACGATGGGGCACTCTCCTACGAGCAGTACTTC
TRBV5-1	many	TRBJ2-5	.	CASSLGQFLEQETQYF	TGCGCCAGCAGCTTGGGGCAGTTCCTAGAGCAAGAGACCCAGTACTTC
TRBV21-1	many	TRBJ2-6	.	CASSKAVGQDPTSGANVLTF	TGTGCCAGCAGCAAAGCGGTCGGACAGGACCCAACCTCTGGGGCCAACGTCCTGACTTTC
TRBV7-2	few	TRBJ2-3	.	CASRQGIGDTDTQYF	TGTGCCAGCAGACAAGGAATTGGGGACACAGATACGCAGTATTTT
TRBV28	many	TRBJ2-1	.	CASSFSSSHNEQFF	TGTGCCAGCAGTTTCTCCAGCAGCCACAATGAGCAGTTCTTC
TRBV5-8	.	TRBJ2-1	.	CASSLGFNQRYNEQFF	TGTGCCAGCAGCTTAGGATTTAACCAGCGGTACAATGAGCAGTTCTTC
TRBV20-1	.	TRBJ2-6	.	CSATGGDGSGANVLTF	TGCAGTGCTACAGGCGGAGATGGCTCTGGGGCCAACGTCCTGACTTTC
TRBV10-3	many	TRBJ2-7	TRBD1	CAIRTGSYEQYF	TGTGCCATCAGGACAGGGTCTTACGAGCAGTACTTC
TRBV12-3/TRBV12-4	many	TRBJ1-2	TRBD1	CASSPQGGLNYGYTF	TGTGCCAGCAGTCCCCAGGGGGGGCTAAACTATGGCTACACCTTC
TRBV30	many	TRBJ2-7	.	CAWAGVFSYEQYF	TGTGCCTGGGCAGGGGTTTTCTCCTACGAGCAGTACTTC
TRBV6-1	few	TRBJ1-1	TRBD1	CASSDGQGVGAFF	TGTGCCAGCAGTGATGGACAGGGGGTCGGGGCTTTCTTT
TRBV12-3/TRBV12-4	.	TRBJ2-1	.	CASSFPSSVSSYNEQFF	TGTGCCAGCAGTTTTCCCTCTAGCGTGAGCTCCTACAATGAGCAGTTCTTC
TRBV7-9	many	TRBJ1-2	.	CASSLGTGSGYTF	TGTGCCAGCAGCTTAGGTACAGGGTCTGGCTACACCTTC
TRBV6-2/TRBV6-3	few	TRBJ1-5	TRBD1	CASSLGQGLLWPQHF	TGTGCCAGCAGTCTTGGACAGGGGTTGTTGTGGCCCCAGCATTTT
TRBV27	.	TRBJ1-2	TRBD1	CASGRQGARGFTF	TGTGCCAGCGGTAGACAGGGGGCGCGAGGCTTCACCTTC
TRBV5-1	.	TRBJ1-1	.	CASKGLRGDTEAFF	TGCGCCAGCAAAGGTCTTCGGGGGGACACTGAAGCTTTCTTT
TRBV18	.	TRBJ2-4	.	CASSPLVSQDKNIQYF	TGTGCCAGCTCACCACTAGTAAGTCAGGACAAAAACATTCAGTACTTC
TRBV7-2	.	TRBJ1-6	.	CASSLGWTDSYNSPLHF	TGTGCCAGCAGCTTAGGGTGGACGGACTCCTATAATTCACCCCTCCACTTT
TRBV5-1	few	TRBJ2-3	TRBD1	CASSLGDRDADTQYF	TGCGCCAGCAGCTTGGGGGACAGGGACGCAGATACGCAGTATTTT
TRBV24-1	many	TRBJ2-1	.	CATSKGTALGEQFF	TGTGCCACCAGTAAAGGTACGGCCTTGGGAGAGCAGTTCTTC
TRBV6-2/TRBV6-3	few	TRBJ1-5	.	CASSYEQGRNQPQHF	TGTGCCAGCAGTTACGAACAGGGTAGGAATCAGCCCCAGCATTTT
TRBV11-2	few	TRBJ1-3	.	CASSLLGISGNTIYF	TGTGCCAGCAGCTTACTGGGGATTTCTGGAAACACCATATATTTT
TRBV14	.	TRBJ1-2	TRBD1	CASSQDLGGGDGYTF	TGTGCCAGCAGCCAAGATCTAGGAGGGGGCGATGGCTACACCTTC
TRBV20-1	.	TRBJ1-1	.	CSAEITNTEAFF	TGCAGTGCCGAAATCACGAACACTGAAGCTTTCTTT